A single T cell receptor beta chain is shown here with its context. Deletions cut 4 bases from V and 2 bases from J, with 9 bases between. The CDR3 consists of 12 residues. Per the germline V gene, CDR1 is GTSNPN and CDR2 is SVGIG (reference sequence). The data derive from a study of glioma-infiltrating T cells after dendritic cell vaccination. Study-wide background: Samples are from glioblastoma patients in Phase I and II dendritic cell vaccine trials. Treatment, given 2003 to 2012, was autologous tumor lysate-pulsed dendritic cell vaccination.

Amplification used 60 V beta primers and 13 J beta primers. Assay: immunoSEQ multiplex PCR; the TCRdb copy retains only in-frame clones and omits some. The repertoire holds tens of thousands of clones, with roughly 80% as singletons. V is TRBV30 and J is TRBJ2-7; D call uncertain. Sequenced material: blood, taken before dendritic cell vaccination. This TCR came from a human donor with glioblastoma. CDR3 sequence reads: CAWTDNPYEQYF. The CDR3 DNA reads TGTGCCTGGACCGACAATCCCTACGAGCAGTACTTC.